One sample yielded the 32 T cell receptor beta chains listed below, sequenced in a study of shared clonotypes between healthy human individuals. Sequencing was performed with immunoSEQ multiplex PCR; in TCRdb, only in-frame clones are kept and a portion is missing. The sample holds about 480,000 clones, about three quarters seen once. Sequencing was done on a sample of PBMCs. All receptors derive from a woman between 40 and 50 years old in good health. Some clones in this sample may be carry-over from other donors' samples.

The V gene is TRBV27, the J gene TRBJ2-6; D is unclear. CDR1 and CDR2 (germline): MNHEY, SMNVEV (reference sequence). This CDR3 is 16 amino acids long. V was pared by 4 bases and J by 1 base, with 11 bases between. CDR3 region: CASSSDRLSGANVLTF. The CDR3 DNA reads as TGTGCCAGCAGTTCGGACCGATTATCTGGGGCCAACGTCCTGACTTTC.

The CDR3 sequence: CASSQDRLDTQYF. In nucleotides, the CDR3 is TGCGCCAGCAGCCAAGATCGGCTGGATACGCAGTATTTT. The rearrangement links TRBV4-3 to TRBJ2-3; D uncertain. Looked up from germline, CDR1 is LGHNA and CDR2 is YSLEER. Trimming removed 0 bases at V and 6 bases at J, with 7 bases between. CDR3 length equals 13 residues.

The chain links TRBV5-6 to TRBJ1-6; 8 positions match TRBD1. This CDR3 region has 15 residues. The J segment lost 7 bases and the V segment lost 4 bases, leaving 7 bases of the junction unmatched. CDR1 SGHDT and CDR2 YYEEEE come from the germline V gene. CDR3 protein: CASSTVQGGNSPLHF. The CDR3 DNA sequence: TGTGCCAGCAGCACCGTACAGGGGGGGAATTCACCCCTCCACTTT.

This clone was detected ten times or more. The V gene is TRBV11-3, the J gene TRBJ2-5; D is undetermined. Germline lookup yields CDR1 SGHNT and CDR2 YENEEA. The ends were cut back, 5 bases at V and 5 bases at J, with 15 bases in the middle. The CDR3 is 14 amino acids. CDR3: CASSPGRGMETQYF. For the CDR3, the DNA is TGTGCCAGCAGCCCCGGACGTGGGATGGAGACCCAGTACTTC.

The rearrangement links TRBV15 to TRBJ2-3; 10 bases align to TRBD2. CDR1 and CDR2 from the germline V gene are LNHNV and YYDKDF (reference sequence). V lost 0 bases, J lost 3 bases, and 9 bases stayed unmatched. The CDR3 covers 18 residues. CDR3 coding DNA: TGTGCCACCAGCAGAGATAGGGCTAGCGGGAGCCCTACAGATACGCAGTATTTT. The encoded protein is CATSRDRASGSPTDTQYF. Supplemented by reference TRBV15 and TRBJ2-3, the full variable domain reads DAMVIQNPRYQVTQFGKPVTLSCSQTLNHNVMYWYQQKSSQAPKLLFHYYDKDFNNEADTPDNFQSRRPNTSFCFLDIRSPGLGDTAMYLCATSRDRASGSPTDTQYFGPGTRLTVL.

This chain connects TRBV4-1 to TRBJ2-7; 11 nucleotides line up with TRBD2. Trimming removed 4 bases from V and 0 bases from J; junction bases left unmatched: 11. CDR1 is MGHRA and CDR2 is YSYEKL in the germline V gene. The CDR3 covers 18 residues. CDR3 DNA: TGCGCCAGCAGCCGAGGACTAGCGGGCTATCCTATCTCCTACGAGCAGTACTTC. This sequence encodes CASSRGLAGYPISYEQYF.

V usage is TRBV10-3 and J usage is TRBJ2-5, with TRBD1 matching 7 bases. The junction had 7 bases not matched to a gene; V was cut back by 4 bases and J by 5 bases. Germline CDR1 ENHRY, CDR2 SYGVKD. The CDR3 totals 14 residues. CDR3 sequence reads: CAISGKGAGETQYF. The CDR3 region has the DNA TGTGCCATCAGTGGGAAGGGGGCCGGGGAGACCCAGTACTTC.

This sequence joins TRBV5-4 and TRBJ2-7; 7 nucleotides agree with TRBD1. The germline gives CDR1 SGHNT, CDR2 YYREEE (reference sequence). The CDR3 is 14 residues long. V trimming: 0 bases; J trimming: 4 bases; junction bases outside the gene matches: 4. The CDR3 sequence: CASSLGDSPYEQYF. The CDR3 region has the DNA TGTGCCAGCAGCTTGGGGGACAGCCCTTACGAGCAGTACTTC.

The chain is built from TRBV4-1 and TRBJ1-4; 7 nucleotides agree with TRBD1. The CDR3 spans 15 residues. The V gene end was trimmed by 0 bases and the J gene end by 7 bases; junction bases not matched to a gene: 5. Germline-derived CDR1 and CDR2 are MGHRA and YSYEKL. The CDR3 spells CASSQEPGGIEKLFF. The CDR3 DNA is TGCGCCAGCAGCCAAGAGCCAGGGGGAATTGAAAAACTGTTTTTT.

The rearrangement joins TRBV14 to TRBJ2-7; D unresolved. V shed 4 bases and J shed 2 bases, with 9 bases lying between them. The CDR3 consists of 13 residues. The germline V gene encodes CDR1 SGHDN and CDR2 FVKESK. This CDR3 reads CASSRLGPYEQYF. The DNA for the CDR3 is TGTGCCAGCAGCCGCCTAGGGCCCTACGAGCAGTACTTC. Full variable domain (remainder filled in from reference TRBV14 and TRBJ2-7): EAGVTQFPSHSVIEKGQTVTLRCDPISGHDNLYWYRRVMGKEIKFLLHFVKESKQDESGMPNNRFLAERTGGTYSTLKVQPAELEDSGVYFCASSRLGPYEQYFGPGTRLTVT.

The chain carries TRBV19 and TRBJ1-2, with D unresolved. The germline CDR1 and CDR2 sequences are LNHDA and SQIVND (reference sequence). The germline V and J ends were trimmed by 5 bases and 3 bases, with 16 bases remaining between them. This CDR3 contains 15 residues. CDR3 sequence reads: CASSASRSYYYGYTF. The CDR3, as DNA: TGTGCCAGTAGTGCCTCCCGGAGCTACTACTATGGCTACACCTTC.

This chain joins TRBV11-2 and TRBJ2-5; TRBD2 agrees at 9 bases. The CDR3 sequence is 16 residues long. Germline V gene data show CDR1 as SGHAT and CDR2 as FQNNGV. After removal of 3 bases from V and 5 bases from J, the junction contained 10 bases not matched to a gene. The chain's CDR3 is CASSFLSSGSQETQYF. CDR3 nucleotides: TGTGCCAGCAGCTTTCTTAGTAGCGGGAGTCAGGAGACCCAGTACTTC.

The chain employs TRBV27 and TRBJ2-1; 11 bases are a match to TRBD2. Germline values: CDR1 MNHEY, CDR2 SMNVEV (reference sequence). The J segment lost 8 bases and the V segment lost 6 bases, leaving 6 bases of the junction unmatched. The CDR3 runs to 14 residues. The CDR3 sequence: CASRGIAGGYEQFF. The CDR3 DNA sequence: TGTGCCAGCAGGGGGATAGCGGGAGGGTATGAGCAGTTCTTC.

The rearrangement uses TRBV14 and TRBJ2-5, with D hard to call. CDR1 and CDR2 (germline): SGHDN, FVKESK. The CDR3 runs to 15 residues. The V end was cut by 1 base, the J end by 5 bases, with 14 bases between. The CDR3 DNA reads TGTGCCAGCAGCCAAGGGTCCCTAGTTGGGGAGACCCAGTACTTC. It encodes CASSQGSLVGETQYF.

The chain links TRBV14 to TRBJ2-1; 8 nucleotides align to TRBD2. Trimming cost V 4 bases and J 10 bases; bases outside gene matches: 3. Germline CDR1 SGHDN, CDR2 FVKESK. The CDR3 contains 12 residues. CDR3 protein: CASSLAGTEQFF. In nucleotides, the CDR3 is TGTGCCAGCAGCCTAGCGGGGACCGAGCAGTTCTTC.

This rearrangement joins TRBV5-6 to TRBJ1-5; D not resolved. The V end lost 0 bases, the J end lost 1 base, and 8 bases lay between the germline ends. Germline CDR1 is SGHDT and CDR2 is YYEEEE. This CDR3 is 15 amino acids long. The CDR3 nucleotides are TGTGCCAGCAGCTTGGGGACCTGGAGCAATCAGCCCCAGCATTTT. It encodes CASSLGTWSNQPQHF.

This clone is a singleton in its sample. This chain uses TRBV27 with TRBJ2-3, with 9 nucleotides matching TRBD2. CDR3 length: 15 residues. V shed 6 bases, J shed 3 bases, and the junction held 7 bases outside the gene matches. Looked up from germline, CDR1 is MNHEY and CDR2 is SMNVEV (reference sequence). The CDR3, as DNA: TGTGCCAGCAGAGGGGCGGGAGGGCCGACAGATACGCAGTATTTT. Protein product: CASRGAGGPTDTQYF.

This clone has more than one count but fewer than ten. The chain has TRBV19 and TRBJ1-1, with a weak D call TRBD1 (6 bases). This CDR3 is 12 amino acids long. CDR1 is LNHDA, CDR2 SQIVND, per germline (reference sequence). The V end lost 9 bases, the J end lost 4 bases, and 12 bases lay between the germline ends. CDR3 protein: CASAGGGTEAFF. CDR3 nucleotide sequence: TGTGCCAGCGCGGGGGGCGGCACTGAAGCTTTCTTT.

As concerns this clone: Germline is not matched at one junction end, which may reflect a read error. The chain couples TRBV19 to TRBJ2-6; D is possibly TRBD1 (5 bases). Germline CDR1 reads LNHDA; CDR2 reads SQIVND (reference sequence). This CDR3 is 15 amino acids long. The CDR3 DNA follows: TGTGCCAGCAGTAACAGGCGCTCTGGGGCCAACGTCCTGACTTTC. This encodes CASSNRRSGANVLTF.

The chain carries TRBV29-1 and TRBJ2-1; 9 bases line up with TRBD2. The CDR3 is 15 amino acids. Germline assignment: CDR1 SQVTM and CDR2 ANQGSEA. The V segment lost 3 bases and the J segment 8 bases; nucleotides outside the gene matches: 11. This chain's CDR3 is CSVDLDSGRFDEQFF. The CDR3 nucleotides are TGCAGCGTTGATTTAGATAGCGGGAGATTCGATGAGCAGTTCTTC.

This clone has just a few counts. The V gene is TRBV19, the J gene TRBJ1-5, with D maybe TRBD1 (5 bases). The CDR3 is made up of 13 amino acids. The germline gives CDR1 LNHDA, CDR2 SQIVND (reference sequence). Trimming left V 5 bases short and J 4 bases short, with 9 bases between. In DNA form, the CDR3 reads TGTGCCAGTAGTTGGGGGATGAATCAGCCCCAGCATTTT. As protein: CASSWGMNQPQHF.

This chain connects TRBV6-6 to TRBJ2-1, with no clear D. Germline assignment: CDR1 MNHNY and CDR2 SVGAGI (reference sequence). V dropped 1 base and J dropped 7 bases, with 5 bases sitting between them. The CDR3 length is 12 residues. This CDR3 is CASSYYGNEQFF. CDR3 DNA sequence: TGTGCCAGCAGTTACTATGGGAATGAGCAGTTCTTC.

This sequence joins TRBV4-1 and TRBJ2-1; perhaps TRBD2 as D (5 bases). This CDR3 is 16 amino acids long. V was pared by 1 base and J by 7 bases, with 17 bases between. Germline lookup yields CDR1 MGHRA and CDR2 YSYEKL. The CDR3: CASSQVQRTVGNEQFF. Here the CDR3 DNA reads TGCGCCAGCAGCCAAGTGCAGCGGACCGTGGGGAATGAGCAGTTCTTC.

This clone was detected a few times. This sample also contains other DNA sequences that code for the same CDR3. The V gene is TRBV4-1, the J gene TRBJ1-5, with D possibly TRBD1 on 6 matching bases. The germline CDR1 and CDR2 sequences are MGHRA and YSYEKL. CDR3 length: 16 amino acids. Trimming shortened V by 1 base and J by 0 bases, and 10 bases separated the two germline ends. CDR3 sequence reads: CASSQGTADSNQPQHF. Written as DNA, the CDR3 is TGCGCCAGCAGCCAAGGGACAGCTGATAGCAATCAGCCCCAGCATTTT.

The V and J genes are TRBV9 and TRBJ2-7; D uncertain. The germline V and J ends were trimmed by 0 bases and 1 base, with 8 bases remaining between them. The CDR3 extends over 14 amino acids. Germline V gives CDR1 SGDLS, CDR2 YYNGEE. The CDR3 bases are TGTGCCAGCAGCGTAGCAGGAACTTCCTACGAGCAGTACTTC. Translating gives CASSVAGTSYEQYF.

The chain uses TRBV5-4 and TRBJ2-1; 11 positions agree with TRBD2. The CDR3 runs to 17 residues. Germline trimming cut 8 bases from V and 6 bases from J; bases unmatched to any gene: 16. Germline-derived CDR1 and CDR2 are SGHNT and YYREEE (reference sequence). The CDR3: CARNLTTNGLAGNEQFF. As DNA, the CDR3 is TGTGCCAGAAACTTGACGACTAATGGACTAGCGGGCAATGAGCAGTTCTTC.

The gene calls are TRBV6-1 and TRBJ1-1; 8 bases agree with TRBD1. Germline loops: CDR1 MNHNS, CDR2 SASEGT. V trimming: 5 bases; J trimming: 7 bases; junction bases outside the gene matches: 6. The CDR3 length is 13 residues. CDR3 DNA sequence: TGTGCCAGCAGTCCATGGACAGGGCGTGAAGCTTTCTTT. Translation gives CASSPWTGREAFF.

The chain joins TRBV6-1 to TRBJ1-2; no definite D call. The ends were cut back, 6 bases at V and 8 bases at J, with 19 bases in the middle. Germline V lookup: CDR1 MNHNS, CDR2 SASEGT. The CDR3 contains 14 residues. This CDR3 reads CASSPGGPQRGYTF. CDR3 DNA: TGTGCCAGCAGCCCCGGTGGTCCTCAAAGAGGCTACACCTTC.

The chain is built from TRBV9 and TRBJ2-7; 11 bases are shared with TRBD2. Germline CDR1 reads SGDLS; CDR2 reads YYNGEE. There are 16 residues in the CDR3. The V and J ends lost 0 bases and 6 bases, in that order; junction bases with no gene match: 8. As DNA, the CDR3 is TGTGCCAGCAGCGTAGCAACTAGCGGGAGCTTCGTCGAGCAGTACTTC. Its translation: CASSVATSGSFVEQYF.

V and J are TRBV6-5 and TRBJ2-3; D gene uncertain. CDR1 MNHEY and CDR2 SVGAGI come from the germline V gene. Trimming stripped 8 bases from V and 2 bases from J, with 17 bases between. The CDR3 loop spans 15 amino acids. CDR3 amino acids: CASCRTVGFTDTQYF. As DNA, the CDR3 is TGTGCCAGCTGTAGAACAGTGGGGTTCACAGATACGCAGTATTTT.

The V and J genes are TRBV2 and TRBJ2-3, with D unclear. This CDR3 region has 14 residues. The germline V gene has CDR1 SNHLY and CDR2 FYNNEI. The ends were cut back, 5 bases at V and 4 bases at J, with 13 bases in the middle. CDR3 bases: TGTGCCAGCAGTCTTGGGCTAGATTCAGATACGCAGTATTTT. Amino acids: CASSLGLDSDTQYF.

This clone is a singleton in its sample. The chain uses TRBV10-3 and TRBJ2-5; unclear D gene. From germline, CDR1 is ENHRY and CDR2 SYGVKD. The CDR3 length is 15 residues. V was cut by 0 bases and J by 2 bases, with 10 bases left in between. The CDR3 bases are TGTGCCATCAGTGAGTCGATTGCCAGGCAAGAGACCCAGTACTTC. It specifies CAISESIARQETQYF.